The source of this T cell receptor beta chain is a study of HIV-infected patients and healthy controls. Each CDR3 protein is one row after TCRdb ran MiXCR on the 5' RACE reads. Among under 70,000 distinct CDR3 sequences listed, roughly 21% were seen once. Trimming stripped 0 bases from V and 3 bases from J, with 11 bases between. The CDR3 loop spans 16 amino acids. CDR1 is KGHSH and CDR2 is LQKENI in the germline V gene. The receptor was isolated from a human donor in good health. The V gene is TRBV18, the J gene TRBJ2-2; a possible D gene is TRBD1 (6 bases). The sequencing sample was made of CD4+ T cells from blood. The CDR3 DNA reads TGTGCCAGCTCACCACCCCAGGGGTGGGACACCGGGGAGCTGTTTTTT. Translation: CASSPPQGWDTGELFF.